These 32 T cell receptor beta chains came from one sample sequenced in a study of control samples from healthy donors and cancer patients (dated by TCRdb to the early 2020s). The library was generated by the immunoSEQ multiplex PCR assay. The clones in this table, taken by TCRdb from immuneACCESS, are in-frame only. Not every clone is retained; where verified, under half of the shortfall comes from an unresolved V gene, and the cause of the rest is unknown. The sample table shows roughly 100,000 clones, and around 88% are seen once. The top ten clonotypes cover roughly 14% of the sample. The source material was blood. The source of these receptors is a man between 25 and 39 years old in good health.

Here the CDR3 reads CSVEALQRLTYNEQFF. The DNA of the CDR3 is TGCAGCGTTGAAGCACTACAGCGGCTTACCTACAATGAGCAGTTCTTC. The chain uses TRBV29-1 and TRBJ2-1; tentative D call: TRBD2 (5 bases). Between the trimmed V and J ends, which lost 1 base and 2 bases, there was a span of 15 bases. The germline V gene encodes CDR1 SQVTM and CDR2 ANQGSEA. The CDR3 runs 16 residues.

The chain links TRBV11-2 to TRBJ2-3, with 14 bases lining up with TRBD2. The J segment lost 5 bases and the V segment lost 3 bases, leaving 4 bases of the junction unmatched. Per germline, CDR1 SGHAT and CDR2 FQNNGV. The CDR3 is 16 amino acids. CDR3 amino acids: CASSLRLAGGKDTQYF. The CDR3 region has the DNA TGTGCCAGCAGCTTGAGACTAGCGGGAGGGAAAGATACGCAGTATTTT.

The chain employs TRBV4-2 and TRBJ2-2; D might be TRBD2 (5 bases). V was clipped by 0 bases and J by 2 bases, with 10 bases between them. There are 16 residues in the CDR3. Germline V gene lookup returns CDR1 LGHNA and CDR2 YNFKEQ. CDR3 in amino acids: CASSQDAGKNTGELFF. The CDR3 nucleotides are TGTGCCAGCAGCCAAGACGCGGGTAAAAACACCGGGGAGCTGTTTTTT.

This clone has just a few counts. The chain couples TRBV5-1 to TRBJ1-2; D is perhaps TRBD1 (6 bases). Germline loops: CDR1 SGHRS, CDR2 YFSETQ. The CDR3 totals 15 residues. Trimming removed 1 base at V and 3 bases at J, with 13 bases between. CDR3 DNA sequence: TGCGCCAGCAGCTTGAGTACAGGGTGGGACTATGGCTACACCTTC. Translating gives CASSLSTGWDYGYTF.

The chain links TRBV13 to TRBJ1-1; TRBD1 matches 7 bases. The V and J ends lost 5 bases and 11 bases, in that order; junction bases with no gene match: 14. Per the germline V gene, CDR1 is PRHDT and CDR2 is FYEKMQ (reference sequence). This CDR3 comprises 14 residues. The CDR3 nucleotides read TGTGCCAGCAGCACGAGACAGGGCCAGGCCATGGCTTTCTTT. This translates into CASSTRQGQAMAFF. Full variable domain (rest looked up from reference TRBV13 and TRBJ1-1): AAGVIQSPRHLIKEKRETATLKCYPIPRHDTVYWYQQGPGQDPQFLISFYEKMQSDKGSIPDRFSAQQFSDYHSELNMSSLELGDSALYFCASSTRQGQAMAFFGQGTRLTVV.

In nucleotides, the CDR3 is TGTGCCAGCAGTTTCACTACTAGTAAATACGAGCAGTACTTC. Translating gives CASSFTTSKYEQYF. The chain is built from TRBV27 and TRBJ2-7, with D possibly matching TRBD2 (5 bases). The germline V gene encodes CDR1 MNHEY and CDR2 SMNVEV (reference sequence). The CDR3 spans 14 residues. The germline V and J ends were trimmed by 3 bases and 4 bases, with 13 bases remaining between them.

CDR3 bases: TGTGCCAGCAGTTTCCAGGTCCACTCCTACGAGCAGTACTTC. It codes for CASSFQVHSYEQYF. V usage is TRBV27 and J usage is TRBJ2-7; D unresolved. The V end lost 3 bases, the J end lost 0 bases, and 9 bases lay between the germline ends. The germline V gene has CDR1 MNHEY and CDR2 SMNVEV (reference sequence). The CDR3 has 14 residues.

This clone occurred a few times. This rearrangement joins TRBV30 to TRBJ1-3; D remains unclear. This CDR3 comprises 12 residues. Germline V gene sequence: CDR1 GTSNPN, CDR2 SVGIG (reference sequence). V shed 4 bases and J shed 8 bases, with 12 bases lying between them. The CDR3 here is CAWKDARDTIYF. The CDR3, as DNA: TGTGCCTGGAAGGACGCTAGGGACACCATATATTTT.

This chain connects TRBV25-1 to TRBJ2-1; D gene uncertain. Germline V lookup: CDR1 MGHDK, CDR2 SYGVNS. V lost 3 bases and J 6 bases, leaving 9 bases between the germline ends. The CDR3 loop spans 13 amino acids. The CDR3 sequence is CASSEIGSNEQFF. The CDR3 nucleotides read TGTGCCAGCAGTGAGATAGGAAGCAATGAGCAGTTCTTC.

This sequence joins TRBV5-1 and TRBJ2-3; 12 bases are a match to TRBD2. The trim removed 1 base at V and 5 bases at J, leaving 5 bases unmatched. CDR1 SGHRS and CDR2 YFSETQ come from the germline V gene. The CDR3 extends over 16 amino acids. The CDR3 DNA reads TGCGCCAGCAGCTTGAGGCTAGCGGGAGGGGTAGATACGCAGTATTTT. It translates to CASSLRLAGGVDTQYF.

This clone occurred a few times. V and J are TRBV11-2 and TRBJ2-7; 16 bases match TRBD2. The CDR3 covers 17 residues. J gave up 3 bases and V 5 bases, and 7 bases lay outside the gene matches. The germline V gene has CDR1 SGHAT and CDR2 FQNNGV. The chain's CDR3 is CASSVPGLAGGGYEQYF. CDR3 sequence (DNA): TGTGCCAGCAGCGTGCCGGGACTAGCGGGAGGGGGCTACGAGCAGTACTTC.

The rearrangement links TRBV5-1 to TRBJ2-2; TRBD2 matches 10 bases. The J segment lost 3 bases and the V segment lost 5 bases, leaving 4 bases of the junction unmatched. Germline assignment: CDR1 SGHRS and CDR2 YFSETQ. The CDR3 contains 15 residues. For the CDR3, the DNA is TGCGCCAGCAGTGTCCTAGCGGGAGACACCGGGGAGCTGTTTTTT. Encoded protein: CASSVLAGDTGELFF.

The rearrangement joins TRBV3-1 (or the pseudogene TRBV3-2) to TRBJ1-1; D remains unclear. This CDR3 spans 12 amino acids. Germline V gives CDR1 LGHDT, CDR2 YNNKEL (reference sequence). V gave up 6 bases and J gave up 6 bases, with 11 bases separating them. The DNA of the CDR3 is TGTGCCAGCAGACACCTGACATCTGAAGCTTTCTTT. Translating gives CASRHLTSEAFF.

The J gene is TRBJ2-1, the V gene TRBV10-2, with 8 nucleotides matching TRBD2. V lost 6 bases to trimming and J lost 3 bases; unmatched junction nucleotides: 13. Germline V lookup: CDR1 WSHSY, CDR2 SAAADI. The CDR3 is 17 amino acids. The CDR3 loop is CASRTERGLAGYNEQFF. The CDR3 coding sequence is TGCGCCAGCAGAACAGAAAGAGGACTAGCTGGCTACAATGAGCAGTTCTTC.

The chain carries TRBV4-1 and TRBJ1-2, with D perhaps matching TRBD1 (6 bases). V lost 2 bases and J lost 4, with 14 bases in between. Germline V gene data show CDR1 as MGHRA and CDR2 as YSYEKL. This CDR3 is built from 15 residues. CDR3 in DNA: TGCGCCAGCAGCCAACGGGACACCGAGGGCTATGGCTACACCTTC. This gives the protein CASSQRDTEGYGYTF.

The chain has TRBV7-6 and TRBJ2-7, with no clear D. Germline CDR1 reads SGHVS; CDR2 reads FNYEAQ. This CDR3 region has 12 residues. The V gene lost 4 bases and the J gene lost 6 bases, with 10 bases spanning the gap. Written as DNA, the CDR3 is TGTGCCAGCAGCTCCGGCCCTACCGAGCAGTACTTC. This sequence encodes CASSSGPTEQYF.

The rearrangement uses TRBV11-2 and TRBJ2-1; TRBD1 matches 7 bases. Trimming took 5 bases from V and 8 from J; bases not matched to a gene: 9. The CDR3 contains 14 residues. Looked up from germline, CDR1 is SGHAT and CDR2 is FQNNGV. CDR3 region: CASSPKRGRDEQFF. The CDR3 DNA sequence: TGTGCCAGCAGCCCCAAGAGGGGGCGGGATGAGCAGTTCTTC.

V is TRBV28 and J is TRBJ2-7; D may match TRBD1 or TRBD2 (6 bases each). The CDR3 loop spans 17 amino acids. Trimming left V 4 bases short and J 4 bases short, with 23 bases between. Germline V CDR1 and CDR2: MDHEN, SYDVKM. CDR3 DNA: TGTGCCAGCAGTTACCGACTTAGCGGACAGCGGACTTACGAGCAGTACTTC. It specifies CASSYRLSGQRTYEQYF.

CDR3 coding DNA: TGTGCCAGCAGCAAAGGACAGACCAATCAGCCCCAGCATTTT. This codes for CASSKGQTNQPQHF. V usage is TRBV7-2 and J usage is TRBJ1-5, with D perhaps matching TRBD1 (6 bases). The CDR3 sequence is 14 residues long. V dropped 5 bases and J dropped 3 bases, with 11 bases sitting between them. Germline V gene sequence: CDR1 SGHTA, CDR2 FQGNSA.

This chain joins TRBV28 and TRBJ2-5; D is unresolved. V lost 7 bases and J lost 0, with 9 bases in between. Per the germline V gene, CDR1 is MDHEN and CDR2 is SYDVKM. The CDR3 covers 13 residues. CDR3 nucleotide sequence: TGTGCCAGCACGCGGAAGTACCAAGAGACCCAGTACTTC. Its protein is CASTRKYQETQYF.

The rearrangement joins TRBV9 to TRBJ2-1; 8 bases fit TRBD2. Germline V gene lookup returns CDR1 SGDLS and CDR2 YYNGEE. Losses at the gene ends were 2 bases for V and 5 bases for J; bases not matched to a gene: 12. The CDR3 totals 17 residues. The CDR3 region has the DNA TGTGCCAGCAGCGTCGGGGGGGCCGGGGGGCCCCACAATGAGCAGTTCTTC. It translates to CASSVGGAGGPHNEQFF. Using reference TRBV9 and TRBJ2-1 for the parts outside the CDR3, the full variable domain is DSGVTQTPKHLITATGQRVTLRCSPRSGDLSVYWYQQSLDQGLQFLIQYYNGEERAKGNILERFSAQQFPDLHSELNLSSLELGDSALYFCASSVGGAGGPHNEQFFGPGTRLTVL.

This chain links TRBV30 with TRBJ1-6; unclear D gene. This CDR3 has 15 residues. Germline V gene sequence: CDR1 GTSNPN, CDR2 SVGIG (reference sequence). V was trimmed by 4 bases and J by 0 bases, leaving 10 bases between them. Here the CDR3 reads CAWTDRSSYNSPLHF. In DNA form, the CDR3 reads TGTGCCTGGACGGACCGAAGCTCCTATAATTCACCCCTCCACTTT.

The chain carries TRBV10-3 and TRBJ2-1; the match to TRBD2 covers 8 bases. The CDR3 loop spans 16 amino acids. V lost 2 bases to trimming and J lost 2 bases; unmatched junction nucleotides: 5. Germline CDR1 reads ENHRY; CDR2 reads SYGVKD. This CDR3 reads CAISEPGTSTYNEQFF. DNA for the CDR3: TGTGCCATCAGTGAGCCCGGGACTAGTACCTACAATGAGCAGTTCTTC.

The CDR3 reads CASSVAGRGIQETQYF. DNA of the CDR3: TGTGCCAGCAGCGTAGCGGGCCGGGGGATCCAAGAGACCCAGTACTTC. The V gene is TRBV9, the J gene TRBJ2-5; a weak D match, TRBD2 (6 bases). The CDR3 totals 16 residues. The ends were cut back, 0 bases at V and 1 base at J, with 13 bases in the middle. Germline CDR1 and CDR2: SGDLS and YYNGEE.

In this sample, this clone turned up a few times. V and J are TRBV7-9 and TRBJ2-3, with 7 bases that match TRBD2. Losses at the gene ends were 2 bases for V and 2 bases for J; bases not matched to a gene: 16. There are 19 residues in the CDR3. The germline V gene has CDR1 SEHNR and CDR2 FQNEAQ (reference sequence). CDR3 coding DNA: TGTGCCAGCAGCTTATTGGTCCCATCACCGGGACTACACACAGATACGCAGTATTTT. Protein: CASSLLVPSPGLHTDTQYF.

This clone was observed once. This chain uses TRBV7-2 with TRBJ1-3; D gene unclear. This CDR3 is built from 14 residues. Looked up from germline, CDR1 is SGHTA and CDR2 is FQGNSA. V lost 5 bases to trimming and J lost 2 bases, with 10 bases between them. The CDR3 reads CASSRPGTGNTIYF. The CDR3, as DNA: TGTGCCAGCAGCCGTCCTGGGACTGGAAACACCATATATTTT. The entire variable domain, with the rest obtained from reference TRBV7-2 and TRBJ1-3, is as follows: GAGVSQSPSNKVTEKGKDVELRCDPISGHTALYWYRQSLGQGLEFLIYFQGNSAPDKSGLPSDRFSAERTGGSVSTLTIQRTQQEDSAVYLCASSRPGTGNTIYFGEGSWLTVV.

The rearrangement joins TRBV2 to TRBJ1-1; D is unresolved. The CDR3 has 14 residues. V was clipped by 2 bases and J by 3 bases, with 10 bases between them. Germline CDR1 is SNHLY and CDR2 is FYNNEI. The DNA of the CDR3 is TGTGCCAGCAGTGAAATTTCAGATGACACTGAAGCTTTCTTT. This sequence encodes CASSEISDDTEAFF. The full variable domain, rest sourced from reference TRBV2 and TRBJ1-1, is EPEVTQTPSHQVTQMGQEVILRCVPISNHLYFYWYRQILGQKVEFLVSFYNNEISEKSEIFDDQFSVERPDGSNFTLKIRSTKLEDSAMYFCASSEISDDTEAFFGQGTRLTVV.

The J gene is TRBJ1-5, the V gene TRBV27, with D maybe TRBD1 (6 bases). Germline loops: CDR1 MNHEY, CDR2 SMNVEV (reference sequence). The CDR3 consists of 18 residues. The germline V and J ends were trimmed by 4 bases and 0 bases, with 19 bases remaining between them. The CDR3 sequence: CASSSRPGTQYSNQPQHF. The CDR3 DNA is TGTGCCAGCAGTTCCCGTCCCGGGACACAGTATAGCAATCAGCCCCAGCATTTT.

This chain links TRBV18 with TRBJ2-5; TRBD2 agrees at 8 bases. The CDR3 totals 15 residues. The ends lost 1 base at V and 7 bases at J; junction bases unmatched: 8. Germline-derived CDR1 and CDR2 are KGHSH and LQKENI. CDR3 sequence: CASSPLGSGKGTQYF. As DNA, the CDR3 is TGTGCCAGCTCACCACTGGGTAGCGGGAAAGGGACCCAGTACTTC. Supplemented by reference TRBV18 and TRBJ2-5, the full variable domain reads NAGVMQNPRHLVRRRGQEARLRCSPMKGHSHVYWYRQLPEEGLKFMVYLQKENIIDESGMPKERFSAEFPKEGPSILRIQQVVRGDSAAYFCASSPLGSGKGTQYFGPGTRLLVL.

CDR3 bases: TGTGCCAGCACCCTGCCGGACGTACAGGGGGAGCAGTACTTC. As protein: CASTLPDVQGEQYF. V and J are TRBV11-2 and TRBJ2-7, with 7 bases lining up with TRBD1. The length of the CDR3 is 14 residues. Germline V gene lookup returns CDR1 SGHAT and CDR2 FQNNGV. With V trimmed by 7 bases and J by 7 bases, 13 bases remained unmatched.

The chain carries TRBV5-1 and TRBJ2-7, with 10 bases identical to TRBD2. J lost 5 bases, V lost 0 bases, and 17 bases had no gene match. Germline CDR1 reads SGHRS; CDR2 reads YFSETQ. This CDR3 region has 19 residues. CDR3 in DNA: TGCGCCAGCAGCTTGGGGGTTAGCGGGAGGCCGTCCTTGGTTAACGAGCAGTACTTC. This gives the protein CASSLGVSGRPSLVNEQYF. The full variable domain, rest sourced from reference TRBV5-1 and TRBJ2-7, is KAGVTQTPRYLIKTRGQQVTLSCSPISGHRSVSWYQQTPGQGLQFLFEYFSETQRNKGNFPGRFSGRQFSNSRSEMNVSTLELGDSALYLCASSLGVSGRPSLVNEQYFGPGTRLTVT.

This sequence joins TRBV5-5 and TRBJ2-3; 14 bases are shared with TRBD2. Germline V CDR1 and CDR2: SGHKS, YYEKEE (reference sequence). The trim removed 6 bases at V and 5 bases at J, leaving 11 bases unmatched. This CDR3 region has 17 residues. This CDR3 reads CASNNRPGLAGVDTQYF. Written as DNA, the CDR3 is TGTGCCAGCAACAATAGACCGGGACTAGCGGGAGTAGATACGCAGTATTTT.